A single sample gave rise to the 32 T cell receptor beta chains below, sequenced in a study of T cell clonotyping in hematopoietic cell transplantation. Sequencing was performed with immunoSEQ multiplex PCR; in TCRdb, only in-frame clones are kept and a portion is missing. The sample includes about 36,000 clones, approximately 88% seen only once; the top ten take roughly 2%. The material sequenced was peripheral blood mononuclear cells. These receptors were taken from a woman aged 40 to 50 in good health. Some clones in this sample may be carry-over from other donors' samples.

V gene TRBV19 combines with J gene TRBJ1-5; tentative D call: TRBD1 (5 bases). CDR3 length: 13 residues. Germline V CDR1 and CDR2: LNHDA, SQIVND (reference sequence). The CDR3 nucleotides are TGTGTCAGCCTCGGGGGGATGGGTCAGCCCCAGCATTTT. Protein sequence: CVSLGGMGQPQHF.

The chain couples TRBV28 to TRBJ2-5; 11 bases align to TRBD2. The end of the DNA aligns better with TRBJ2-7, so the J call may be wrong. The length of the CDR3 is 13 residues. The germline gives CDR1 MDHEN, CDR2 SYDVKM. The CDR3 is CATLGLAEYEQYF. The CDR3 nucleotides are TGTGCCACCCTGGGACTAGCGGAATACGAGCAGTACTTC.

This clone was seen more than once but under ten times. The CDR3 nucleotides are TGTGCCAGCAGCTTATTAAACACTGAAGCTTTCTTT. Translation: CASSLLNTEAFF. The genes are TRBV7-8 and TRBJ1-1; D unresolved. Germline assignment: CDR1 SGHVS and CDR2 FQNEAQ. The V end lost 2 bases, the J end lost 2 bases, and 3 bases lay between the germline ends. The CDR3 has 12 residues.

The rearrangement joins TRBV4-2 to TRBJ1-5; a weak D match, TRBD1 (6 bases). This CDR3 is built from 16 residues. V was shortened by 0 bases and J by 0 bases, with 9 bases between the two germline ends. The germline CDR1 and CDR2 sequences are LGHNA and YNFKEQ. CDR3 in amino acids: CASSQDQGTSNQPQHF. The CDR3 DNA reads as TGTGCCAGCAGCCAAGATCAGGGGACTAGCAATCAGCCCCAGCATTTT.

V gene TRBV7-2 combines with J gene TRBJ2-3; 9 nucleotides line up with TRBD2. The germline gives CDR1 SGHTA, CDR2 FQGNSA. The junction had 2 bases not matched to a gene; V was cut back by 4 bases and J by 0 bases. The CDR3 extends over 15 amino acids. CDR3 region: CASSWGLASTDTQYF. The CDR3 DNA sequence: TGTGCCAGCAGCTGGGGACTAGCTAGCACAGATACGCAGTATTTT.

The chain uses TRBV7-8 and TRBJ1-5; possibly TRBD1 for D (6 bases). V gave up 1 base and J gave up 6 bases, with 16 bases separating them. The CDR3 totals 16 residues. Germline CDR1 SGHVS, CDR2 FQNEAQ. In DNA form, the CDR3 reads TGTGCCAGCAGCTTAGGGGAGGGGGAACTGGGTCAGCCCCAGCATTTT. Protein product: CASSLGEGELGQPQHF.

The V gene is TRBV7-6, the J gene TRBJ2-7; D possibly corresponds to TRBD2 (5 bases). Germline V CDR1 and CDR2: SGHVS, FNYEAQ. The V end was cut by 5 bases, the J end by 1 base, with 12 bases between. The CDR3 spans 14 residues. CDR3 loop: CASSITDSSYEQYF. CDR3 sequence (DNA): TGTGCCAGCAGCATAACGGACTCTTCCTACGAGCAGTACTTC.

The chain combines TRBV28 with TRBJ1-5, with no clear D. V was trimmed by 9 bases and J by 1 base, leaving 7 bases between them. Germline V gives CDR1 MDHEN, CDR2 SYDVKM. The CDR3 is 12 residues long. The CDR3 sequence is CARGWSNQPQHF. The CDR3 nucleotides read TGTGCCAGGGGCTGGAGCAATCAGCCCCAGCATTTT.

This clone was detected once. The rearrangement joins TRBV28 to TRBJ1-2; weak D call: TRBD1 (5 bases). The CDR3 totals 15 residues. Germline CDR1 is MDHEN and CDR2 is SYDVKM. V was shortened by 6 bases and J by 8 bases, with 22 bases between the two germline ends. DNA of the CDR3: TGTGCCAGCAGATTCCACGGGGGGAGGGTAGGAGGCTACACCTTC. This encodes CASRFHGGRVGGYTF.

The chain links TRBV7-3 to TRBJ1-2, with 9 nucleotides matching TRBD1. With 5 bases clipped from V and 8 bases from J, the junction kept 9 bases outside the gene matches. Per the germline V gene, CDR1 is SGHTA and CDR2 is FQGTGA. The CDR3 covers 14 residues. The chain's CDR3 is CASSPWDREGGYTF. CDR3 coding DNA: TGTGCCAGCAGCCCATGGGACAGGGAAGGAGGCTACACCTTC.

The genes are TRBV10-3 and TRBJ2-1, with TRBD2 as a possible D gene (6 bases). Germline V lookup: CDR1 ENHRY, CDR2 SYGVKD. V lost 0 bases and J 6 bases, leaving 18 bases between the germline ends. CDR3 length: 17 amino acids. CDR3 bases: TGTGCCATCAGTGAGTCAGGGCGGGACCAAGCATTCAATGAGCAGTTCTTC. This codes for CAISESGRDQAFNEQFF.

In DNA, the CDR3 is TGTGCCAGCTTGACAGTGGGTAATGAAAAACTGTTTTTT. Translating gives CASLTVGNEKLFF. This rearrangement joins TRBV28 to TRBJ1-4; a weak D match, TRBD1 (5 bases). The CDR3 extends over 13 amino acids. The V and J ends lost 8 bases and 4 bases respectively, with 11 bases between them. Germline CDR1 is MDHEN and CDR2 is SYDVKM.

The rearrangement uses TRBV30 and TRBJ1-2; a weak D match, TRBD1 (5 bases). Germline loops: CDR1 GTSNPN, CDR2 SVGIG (reference sequence). The V end was cut by 3 bases, the J end by 4 bases, with 12 bases between. The CDR3 runs 13 residues. The CDR3 DNA reads TGTGCCTGGAGCCGGGGGGAATCCTATGGCTACACCTTC. Encoded protein: CAWSRGESYGYTF. The whole variable domain, remainder taken from reference TRBV30 and TRBJ1-2, is SQTIHQWPATLVQPVGSPLSLECTVEGTSNPNLYWYRQAAGRGLQLLFYSVGIGQISSEVPQNLSASRPQDRQFILSSKKLLLSDSGFYLCAWSRGESYGYTFGSGTRLTVV.

The rearrangement joins TRBV6-5 to TRBJ2-7, with D perhaps TRBD1 (5 bases). The germline V and J ends were trimmed by 6 bases and 1 base, with 13 bases remaining between them. In germline, CDR1 is MNHEY, CDR2 SVGAGI. This CDR3 comprises 14 residues. CDR3 loop: CASSLRRQSYEQYF. CDR3 coding DNA: TGTGCCAGCAGCTTGAGGAGACAGTCCTACGAGCAGTACTTC.

V usage is TRBV29-1 and J usage is TRBJ1-2, with unresolved D. The V and J ends lost 6 bases and 2 bases respectively, with 7 bases between them. The CDR3 consists of 11 residues. CDR1 and CDR2 from the germline V gene are SQVTM and ANQGSEA. CDR3 in amino acids: CSVNLNYGYTF. CDR3 sequence (DNA): TGCAGCGTAAACCTCAACTATGGCTACACCTTC.

This chain connects TRBV30 to TRBJ1-6; the D gene is possibly TRBD1 (6 bases). Trimming stripped 0 bases from V and 10 bases from J, with 19 bases between. The CDR3 runs 16 residues. Germline loops: CDR1 GTSNPN, CDR2 SVGIG (reference sequence). CDR3 in amino acids: CAWSVPGQGIVSPLHF. DNA for the CDR3: TGTGCCTGGAGTGTACCGGGGCAGGGGATCGTGTCACCCCTCCACTTT.

The V gene is TRBV6-5, the J gene TRBJ2-7; D is perhaps TRBD2 (7 bases). With 6 bases removed from V and 7 bases from J, the gap between germline ends came to 19 bases. Germline assignment: CDR1 MNHEY and CDR2 SVGAGI. The CDR3 contains 14 residues. CDR3 in DNA: TGTGCCAGCAGCCCACCGACAGGCGGGGGAGAGCAGTACTTC. It translates to CASSPPTGGGEQYF.

V gene TRBV2 combines with J gene TRBJ1-2; 9 positions agree with TRBD1. Trimming took 6 bases from V and 5 from J; bases not matched to a gene: 7. CDR1 and CDR2 from the germline V gene are SNHLY and FYNNEI. The CDR3 runs 14 residues. CDR3: CASRRDRDGYGYTF. For the CDR3, the DNA is TGTGCCAGCAGACGGGACAGGGATGGTTATGGCTACACCTTC.

This clone has just one count. The CDR3 region has the DNA TGTGCCAGCAGCTTAACCGAAGCGGGAGGGCCGGGGGATACGCAGTATTTT. Its protein product is CASSLTEAGGPGDTQYF. The genes are TRBV7-2 and TRBJ2-3; 10 nucleotides align to TRBD2. Germline CDR1 is SGHTA and CDR2 is FQGNSA. CDR3 length equals 17 residues. Trimming cost V 2 bases and J 6 bases; bases outside gene matches: 11.

This chain links TRBV2 with TRBJ2-7; 8 bases match TRBD1. The junction had 7 bases not matched to a gene; V was cut back by 7 bases and J by 5 bases. The CDR3 is 13 residues long. Germline-derived CDR1 and CDR2 are SNHLY and FYNNEI. The CDR3 sequence: CASTNDRGHEQYF. The CDR3 DNA reads as TGTGCCAGCACCAACGACAGGGGCCACGAGCAGTACTTC.

The chain is built from TRBV19 and TRBJ2-7, with D perhaps matching TRBD2 (6 bases). The V gene's germline CDR1 is LNHDA and CDR2 SQIVND (reference sequence). The CDR3 is 11 amino acids. V was cut by 6 bases and J by 7 bases, with 10 bases left in between. The CDR3: CASRKEGEQYF. Written as DNA, the CDR3 is TGTGCCAGTAGGAAGGAGGGTGAGCAGTACTTC. The full variable domain, with the rest looked up from reference TRBV19 and TRBJ2-7, is DGGITQSPKYLFRKEGQNVTLSCEQNLNHDAMYWYRQDPGQGLRLIYYSQIVNDFQKGDIAEGYSVSREKKESFPLTVTSAQKNPTAFYLCASRKEGEQYFGPGTRLTVT.

The chain has TRBV9 and TRBJ1-1, with a possible D match to TRBD1 (6 bases). The CDR3 spans 11 residues. Between the trimmed V and J ends, which lost 3 bases and 8 bases, there was a span of 8 bases. From germline, CDR1 is SGDLS and CDR2 YYNGEE. Here the CDR3 DNA reads TGTGCCAGCAGCGCTGGACAGGAAGCTTTCTTT. It codes for CASSAGQEAFF.

The chain's CDR3 is CASSVDQGTGELFF. The CDR3, as DNA: TGTGCCAGCAGCGTAGACCAGGGGACCGGGGAGCTGTTTTTT. This chain connects TRBV9 to TRBJ2-2, with D tentatively TRBD1 (6 bases). V was clipped by 0 bases and J by 5 bases, with 8 bases between them. The CDR3 totals 14 residues. Germline CDR1 is SGDLS and CDR2 is YYNGEE.

This sequence joins TRBV2 and TRBJ1-3; D may be TRBD1 (6 bases). CDR3 length: 12 amino acids. V shed 7 bases and J shed 8 bases, with 12 bases lying between them. CDR1 is SNHLY, CDR2 FYNNEI, per germline. This CDR3 reads CASKGTYYTIYF. The CDR3 DNA follows: TGTGCCAGCAAAGGGACATACTACACCATATATTTT.

This clone was seen only a few times. The rearrangement joins TRBV23-1 to TRBJ2-7, with 8 bases identical to TRBD2. TRBV23-1 is annotated as an ORF whose role is uncertain. Trimming at V came to 8 bases and at J to 4 bases, leaving 13 bases not matched to a gene. CDR3 length equals 15 residues. The CDR3 nucleotides are TGCGCCAGCGGGTCCGGGGGGGCCCTACAGTACGAGCAGTACTTC. As protein: CASGSGGALQYEQYF.

This chain links TRBV20-1 with TRBJ2-1; D is unresolved. Trimming shortened V by 1 base and J by 8 bases, and 6 bases separated the two germline ends. CDR3 length: 11 amino acids. Germline assignment: CDR1 DFQATT and CDR2 SNEGSKA (reference sequence). The CDR3 bases are TGCAGTGCTAGAGCACGGGATGAGCAGTTCTTC. This gives the protein CSARARDEQFF.

The V call is TRBV28, the J call TRBJ2-7; the match to TRBD2 covers 10 bases. Trimming cost V 8 bases and J 5 bases; bases outside gene matches: 12. Per the germline V gene, CDR1 is MDHEN and CDR2 is SYDVKM. The CDR3 runs 15 residues. The DNA for the CDR3 is TGTGCCAGCTTGGGAGGGGCTAGCGGGAGTGACGAGCAGTACTTC. Its protein is CASLGGASGSDEQYF.

This clone showed up just a few times. The rearrangement uses TRBV5-1 and TRBJ1-1; D call uncertain. CDR1 is SGHRS and CDR2 is YFSETQ in the germline V gene. V was shortened by 4 bases and J by 8 bases, with 15 bases between the two germline ends. The CDR3 extends over 13 amino acids. DNA of the CDR3: TGCGCCAGCAGCCCCGGGTCGGGTAGCGAAGCTTTCTTT. Its translation: CASSPGSGSEAFF.

The rearrangement joins TRBV13 to TRBJ2-7; the match to TRBD1 covers 8 bases. The junction had 8 bases not matched to a gene; V was cut back by 6 bases and J by 4 bases. This CDR3 is 14 amino acids long. CDR1 and CDR2 (germline): PRHDT, FYEKMQ (reference sequence). This CDR3 is CASSSGTGHYEQYF. As DNA, the CDR3 is TGTGCCAGCAGTTCCGGGACAGGACATTACGAGCAGTACTTC.

This clone was recorded a few times. V gene TRBV28 combines with J gene TRBJ2-7, with 7 nucleotides matching TRBD1. Germline V CDR1 and CDR2: MDHEN, SYDVKM. CDR3 length equals 13 residues. Trimming removed 6 bases from V and 5 bases from J; junction bases left unmatched: 7. As DNA, the CDR3 is TGTGCCAGCAGCTTAGACAGGGTCAACGAGCAGTACTTC. Translating it yields CASSLDRVNEQYF.

This sequence joins TRBV6-5 and TRBJ1-2; no clear D. The V end lost 6 bases, the J end lost 8 bases, and 22 bases lay between the germline ends. CDR1 is MNHEY and CDR2 is SVGAGI in the germline V gene. The CDR3 has 15 amino acids. The CDR3 DNA is TGTGCCAGCAGGCTACGGGCCCGTGGAGGAGGAGGCTACACCTTC. Protein sequence: CASRLRARGGGGYTF.

The chain links TRBV5-1 to TRBJ1-2; no definite D call. V was pared by 4 bases and J by 6 bases, with 13 bases between. The germline V gene has CDR1 SGHRS and CDR2 YFSETQ. The CDR3 extends over 13 amino acids. DNA for the CDR3: TGCGCCAGCAGCATTCGGGCTAAGGATGGCTACACCTTC. It codes for CASSIRAKDGYTF. Using reference TRBV5-1 and TRBJ1-2 for the parts outside the CDR3, the full variable domain is KAGVTQTPRYLIKTRGQQVTLSCSPISGHRSVSWYQQTPGQGLQFLFEYFSETQRNKGNFPGRFSGRQFSNSRSEMNVSTLELGDSALYLCASSIRAKDGYTFGSGTRLTVV.